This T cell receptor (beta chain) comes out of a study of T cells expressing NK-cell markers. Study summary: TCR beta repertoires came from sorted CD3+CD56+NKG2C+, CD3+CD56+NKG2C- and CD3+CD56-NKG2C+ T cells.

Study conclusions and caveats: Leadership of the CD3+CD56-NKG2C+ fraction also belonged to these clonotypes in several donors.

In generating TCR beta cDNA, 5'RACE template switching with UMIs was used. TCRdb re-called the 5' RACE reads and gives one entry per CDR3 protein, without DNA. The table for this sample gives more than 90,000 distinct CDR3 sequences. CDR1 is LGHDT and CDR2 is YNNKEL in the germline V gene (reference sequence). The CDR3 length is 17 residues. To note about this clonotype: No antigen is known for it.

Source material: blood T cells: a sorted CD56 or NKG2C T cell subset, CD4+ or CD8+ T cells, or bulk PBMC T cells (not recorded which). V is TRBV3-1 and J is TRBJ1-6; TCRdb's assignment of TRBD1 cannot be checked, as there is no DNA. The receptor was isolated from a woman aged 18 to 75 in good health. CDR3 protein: CASSSYRGLSYNSPLHF.